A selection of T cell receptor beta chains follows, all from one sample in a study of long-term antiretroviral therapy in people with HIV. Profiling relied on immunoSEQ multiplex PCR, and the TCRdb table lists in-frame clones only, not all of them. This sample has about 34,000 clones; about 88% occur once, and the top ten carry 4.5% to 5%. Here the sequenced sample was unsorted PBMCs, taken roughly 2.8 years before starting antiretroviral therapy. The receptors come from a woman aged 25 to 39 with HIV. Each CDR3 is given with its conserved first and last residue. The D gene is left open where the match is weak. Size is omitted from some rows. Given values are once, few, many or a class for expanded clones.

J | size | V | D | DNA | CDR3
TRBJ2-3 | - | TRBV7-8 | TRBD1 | TGTGCCAGCAGATCTTTGAGGGGGCCGAGAGATACGCAGTATTTT | CASRSLRGPRDTQYF
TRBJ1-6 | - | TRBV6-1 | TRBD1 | TGTGCCAGCTATCGGACAGGTTGGGTGGATTCACCCCTCCACTTT | CASYRTGWVDSPLHF
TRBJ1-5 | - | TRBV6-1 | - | TGTGCCAGCAGTGAAGGGCCAGGGTTGGTTCAGCCCCAGCATTTT | CASSEGPGLVQPQHF
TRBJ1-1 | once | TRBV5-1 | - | TGCGCCAGCAGGAGAGACCCCGTGAACACTGAAGCTTTCTTT | CASRRDPVNTEAFF
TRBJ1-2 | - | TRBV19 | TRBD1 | TGTGCCAGTAGTCCTCGGACAGGGGGCAACTATGGCTACACCTTC | CASSPRTGGNYGYTF
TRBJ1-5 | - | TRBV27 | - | TGTGCCAGCAGTTTAATCGGCAGGGGTGGATATCAGCCCCAGCATTTT | CASSLIGRGGYQPQHF
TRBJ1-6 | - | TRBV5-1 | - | TGCGCCAGCAGCTTGGAGGCAGGCTTTGGCTCCTATAATTCACCCCTCCACTTT | CASSLEAGFGSYNSPLHF
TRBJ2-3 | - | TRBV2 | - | TGTGCCAGCAGGGGATCGGGACCCGGCAGCACAGATACGCAGTATTTT | CASRGSGPGSTDTQYF
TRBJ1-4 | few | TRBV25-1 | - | TGTGCCAGCAGTGATCCGTTAACGGAAAAACTGTTTTTT | CASSDPLTEKLFF
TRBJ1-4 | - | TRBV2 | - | TGTGCCAGCAGTGGTTGGGGCTTGACTGAAAAACTGTTTTTT | CASSGWGLTEKLFF
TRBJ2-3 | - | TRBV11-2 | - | TGTGCCAGCAGCTTAGGGCTAGAGCGGGGCACAGATACGCAGTATTTT | CASSLGLERGTDTQYF
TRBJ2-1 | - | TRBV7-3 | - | TGTGCCAGCAGCCAAATTGGGGGTTACAATGAGCAGTTCTTC | CASSQIGGYNEQFF
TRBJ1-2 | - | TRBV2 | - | TGTGCCAGCATGCCAGGACAGCTCTATGGCTACACCTTC | CASMPGQLYGYTF
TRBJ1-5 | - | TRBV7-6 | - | TGTGCCAGCGCCAAAGGGGCGGAGAATCAGCCCCAGCATTTT | CASAKGAENQPQHF
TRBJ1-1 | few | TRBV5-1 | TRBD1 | TGCGCCAGCAGCTTGTCGGGGACAGGGGTGAACACTGAAGCTTTCTTT | CASSLSGTGVNTEAFF
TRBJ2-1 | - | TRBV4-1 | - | TGCGCCAGCAGCCAAGTAAATGAGCAGTTCTTC | CASSQVNEQFF
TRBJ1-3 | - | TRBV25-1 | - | TGTGCCAGCAGTGAGAGACGGGGGGTTTCGGGAAACACCATATATTTT | CASSERRGVSGNTIYF
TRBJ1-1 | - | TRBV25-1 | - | TGTGCCAGCAGCGGGGTAATGGGGATGAACACTGAAGCTTTCTTT | CASSGVMGMNTEAFF
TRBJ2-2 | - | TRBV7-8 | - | TGTGCCAGCAGCTTATATGCGGGTTTCGCGAACACCGGGGAGCTGTTTTTT | CASSLYAGFANTGELFF
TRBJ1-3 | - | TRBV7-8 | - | TGTGCCAGCAGCGCTCTCCCTGTCGTGGGGGACCGACAAACATTGGACACCATATATTTT | CASSALPVVGDRQTLDTIYF
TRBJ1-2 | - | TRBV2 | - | TGTGCCAGCAGCGACCTGACAGCCTATAACTATGGCTACACCTTC | CASSDLTAYNYGYTF
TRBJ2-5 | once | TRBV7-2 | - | TGTGCCAGCAGCTTAGTTATGGGCGCGGAGACCCAGTACTTC | CASSLVMGAETQYF
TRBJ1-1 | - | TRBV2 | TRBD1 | TGTGCCAGCAGTCTTGGGGACAGGCTGAACACTGAAGCTTTCTTT | CASSLGDRLNTEAFF
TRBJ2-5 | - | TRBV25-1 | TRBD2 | TGTGCCAGCAGTGAGCCCCGGGGACCGGGGGGGCCGGGAGAGACCCAGTACTTC | CASSEPRGPGGPGETQYF
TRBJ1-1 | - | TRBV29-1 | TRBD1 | TGCAGCGTTGGTACAGGGGGGACCTTT | CSVGTGGTF
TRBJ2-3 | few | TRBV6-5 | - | TGTGCCAGCTCCCCGGGGCCCTACACAGATACGCAGTATTTT | CASSPGPYTDTQYF
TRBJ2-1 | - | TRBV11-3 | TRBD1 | TGTGCCAGCAGCTCGAGGGGACAGGCAAATGAGCAGTTCTTC | CASSSRGQANEQFF
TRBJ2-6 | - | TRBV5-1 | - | TGCGCCAGCAGCTCGCGGGACAGACGATTAGCCAACGTCCTGACTTTC | CASSSRDRRLANVLTF
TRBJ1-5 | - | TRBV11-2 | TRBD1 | TGTGCCAGCAGCTTATTCTCAACAGGGGGCGGGCAGCGGCCCCAGCATTTT | CASSLFSTGGGQRPQHF
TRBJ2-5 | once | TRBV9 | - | TGTGCCAGCAGCGTCTCCCCAGGGGGAGGGGGCCAAGAGACCCAGTACTTC | CASSVSPGGGGQETQYF
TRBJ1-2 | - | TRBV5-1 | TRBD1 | TGCGCCAGCAGCCCTGGGACAGGGTCAGGCTACACCTTC | CASSPGTGSGYTF
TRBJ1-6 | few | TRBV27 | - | TGTGCCAGCAGTACCGGGACGCGCTCACCCCTCCACTTT | CASSTGTRSPLHF
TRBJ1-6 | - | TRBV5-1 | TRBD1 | TGCGCCAGCAGCTTGGGGGGACAGGGGAATGATTCACCCCTCCACTTT | CASSLGGQGNDSPLHF
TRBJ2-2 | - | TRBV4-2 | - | TGTGCCAGCAGCCAAGAGGTACGGGACTCAGGCGGAGAGCTGTTTTTT | CASSQEVRDSGGELFF
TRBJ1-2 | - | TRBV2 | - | TGTGCGCGGCTCGGGACCAACTATGGCTACACCTTC | CARLGTNYGYTF
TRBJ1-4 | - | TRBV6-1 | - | TGTGCCAGCAGTGAAGCTAGAGGACTCCTGAATGAAAAACTGTTTTTT | CASSEARGLLNEKLFF
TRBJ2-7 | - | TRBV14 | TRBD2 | TGTGCCAGCAGCCTAGGGGCGGGACTACCCTACGAGCAGTACTTC | CASSLGAGLPYEQYF
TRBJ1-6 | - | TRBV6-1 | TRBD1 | TGTGCCAGCAGTGAAGCGGCGGGGGTGGGACAGATTAATTCACCCCTCCACTTT | CASSEAAGVGQINSPLHF
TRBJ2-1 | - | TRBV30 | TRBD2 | TGTGCCTGGAGTCTGGGGGGGTGGAGCTCCTACAATGAGCAGTTCTTC | CAWSLGGWSSYNEQFF
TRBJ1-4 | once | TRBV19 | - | TGTGCCACCGGGCCTGATGAAAAACTGTTTTTT | CATGPDEKLFF
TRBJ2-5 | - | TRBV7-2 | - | TGTGCCAGCAGCCCGCGGACTATTGACGAGACCCAGTACTTC | CASSPRTIDETQYF
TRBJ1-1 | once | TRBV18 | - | TGTGCCAGCTCACCGACAGGGAACACTGAAGCTTTCTTT | CASSPTGNTEAFF
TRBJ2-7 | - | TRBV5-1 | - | TGCGCCAGCAGCTTGACGTCCAAGTCCTACGAGCAGTACTTC | CASSLTSKSYEQYF
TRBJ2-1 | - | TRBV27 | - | TGTGCCAGCAGTTTGGCGCCCTGGACATTATCATTGAGCTCCTACAATGAGCAGTTCTTC | CASSLAPWTLSLSSYNEQFF
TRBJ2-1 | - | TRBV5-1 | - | TGCGCCAGCAGCTTGCCGTTAAGCAATGAGCAGTTCTTC | CASSLPLSNEQFF
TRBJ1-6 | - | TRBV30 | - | TGTGCCTGGGTCCCAGGGGAGGGGGGTAATTCACCCCTCCACTTT | CAWVPGEGGNSPLHF
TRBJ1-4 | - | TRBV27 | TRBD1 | TGTGCCAGCAGTACAAGACAGGGGGATTATGAAAAACTGTTTTTT | CASSTRQGDYEKLFF